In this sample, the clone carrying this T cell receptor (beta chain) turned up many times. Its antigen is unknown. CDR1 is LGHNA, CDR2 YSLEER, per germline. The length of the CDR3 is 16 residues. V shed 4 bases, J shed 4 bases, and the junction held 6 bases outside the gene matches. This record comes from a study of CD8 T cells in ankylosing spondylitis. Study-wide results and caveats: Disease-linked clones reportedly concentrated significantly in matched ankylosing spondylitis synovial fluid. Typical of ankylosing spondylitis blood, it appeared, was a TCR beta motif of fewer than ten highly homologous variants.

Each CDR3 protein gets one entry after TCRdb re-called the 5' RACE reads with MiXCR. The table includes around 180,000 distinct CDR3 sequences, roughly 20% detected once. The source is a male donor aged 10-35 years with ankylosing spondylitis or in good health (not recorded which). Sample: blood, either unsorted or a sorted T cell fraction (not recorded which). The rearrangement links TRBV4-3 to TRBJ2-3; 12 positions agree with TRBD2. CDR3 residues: CASSRELAGGSDTQYF. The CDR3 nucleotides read TGCGCCAGCAGCCGCGAACTAGCGGGAGGTTCAGATACGCAGTATTTT.